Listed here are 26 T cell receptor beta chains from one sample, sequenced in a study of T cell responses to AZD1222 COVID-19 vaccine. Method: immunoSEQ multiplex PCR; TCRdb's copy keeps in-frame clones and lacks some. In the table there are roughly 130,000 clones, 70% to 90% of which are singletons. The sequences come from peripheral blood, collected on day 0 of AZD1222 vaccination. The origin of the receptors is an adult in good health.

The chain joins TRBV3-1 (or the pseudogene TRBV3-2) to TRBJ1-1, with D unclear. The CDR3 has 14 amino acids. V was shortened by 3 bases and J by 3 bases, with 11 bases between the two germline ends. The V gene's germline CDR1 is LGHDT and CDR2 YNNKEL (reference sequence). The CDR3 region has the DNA TGTGCCAGCAGCCAGCAAGGTAGGCACACTGAAGCTTTCTTT. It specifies CASSQQGRHTEAFF.

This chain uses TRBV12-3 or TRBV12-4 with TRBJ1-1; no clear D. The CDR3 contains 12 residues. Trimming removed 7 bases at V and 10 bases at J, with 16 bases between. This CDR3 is CASNRLPGVAFF. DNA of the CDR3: TGTGCCAGCAACAGACTTCCCGGGGTAGCTTTCTTT.

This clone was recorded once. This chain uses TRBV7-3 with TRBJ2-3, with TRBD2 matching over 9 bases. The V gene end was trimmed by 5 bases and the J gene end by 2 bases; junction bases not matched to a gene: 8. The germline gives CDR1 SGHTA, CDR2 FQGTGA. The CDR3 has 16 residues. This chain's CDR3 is CASSPELAGVTDTQYF. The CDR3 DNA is TGTGCCAGCAGCCCCGAGTTAGCGGGGGTCACAGATACGCAGTATTTT. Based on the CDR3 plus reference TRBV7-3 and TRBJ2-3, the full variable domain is GAGVSQTPSNKVTEKGKYVELRCDPISGHTALYWYRQSLGQGPEFLIYFQGTGAADDSGLPNDRFFAVRPEGSVSTLKIQRTERGDSAVYLCASSPELAGVTDTQYFGPGTRLTVL.

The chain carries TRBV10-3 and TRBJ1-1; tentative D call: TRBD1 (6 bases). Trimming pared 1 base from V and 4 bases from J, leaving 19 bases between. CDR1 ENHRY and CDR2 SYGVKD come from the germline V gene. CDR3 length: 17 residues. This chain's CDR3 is CAISEWGRTGKPTEAFF. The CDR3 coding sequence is TGTGCCATCAGTGAGTGGGGGCGCACAGGGAAACCCACTGAAGCTTTCTTT.

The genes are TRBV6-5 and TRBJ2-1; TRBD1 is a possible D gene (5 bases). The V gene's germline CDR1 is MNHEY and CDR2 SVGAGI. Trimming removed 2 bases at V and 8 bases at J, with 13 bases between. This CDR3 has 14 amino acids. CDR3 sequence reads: CASSYRAGPHEQFF. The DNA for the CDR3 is TGTGCCAGCAGTTACCGGGCAGGGCCCCATGAGCAGTTCTTC.

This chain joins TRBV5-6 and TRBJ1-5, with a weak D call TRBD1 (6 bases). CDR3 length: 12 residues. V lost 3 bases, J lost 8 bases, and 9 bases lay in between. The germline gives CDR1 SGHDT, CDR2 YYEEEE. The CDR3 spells CASSSTGKPQHF. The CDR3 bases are TGTGCCAGCAGCTCGACAGGTAAGCCCCAGCATTTT.

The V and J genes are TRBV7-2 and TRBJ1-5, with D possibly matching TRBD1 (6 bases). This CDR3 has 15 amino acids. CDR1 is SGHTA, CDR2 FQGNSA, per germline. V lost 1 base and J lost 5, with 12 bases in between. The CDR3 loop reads CASSLVLTGDQPQHF. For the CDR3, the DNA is TGTGCCAGCAGCTTAGTGTTGACAGGAGATCAGCCCCAGCATTTT.

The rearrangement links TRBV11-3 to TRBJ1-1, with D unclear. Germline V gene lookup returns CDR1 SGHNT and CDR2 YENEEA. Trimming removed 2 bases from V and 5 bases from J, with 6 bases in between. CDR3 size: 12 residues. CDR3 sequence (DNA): TGTGCCAGCAGCTTAAGCAGGACTGAAGCTTTCTTT. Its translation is CASSLSRTEAFF.

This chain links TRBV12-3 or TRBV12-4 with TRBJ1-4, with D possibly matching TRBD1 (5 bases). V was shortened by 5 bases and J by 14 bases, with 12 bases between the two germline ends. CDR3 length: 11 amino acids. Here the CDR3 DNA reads TGTGCCAGCAGTCCATCAGGGTTTCTGTTTTTT. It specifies CASSPSGFLFF.

CDR3 DNA: TGTGCCAGCAGATTCAACACCGCCTACGAGCAGTACTTC. Translating it yields CASRFNTAYEQYF. The chain employs TRBV6-5 and TRBJ2-7; D remains unclear. CDR1 MNHEY and CDR2 SVGAGI come from the germline V gene. This CDR3 has 13 residues. Trimming removed 6 bases at V and 2 bases at J, with 11 bases between.

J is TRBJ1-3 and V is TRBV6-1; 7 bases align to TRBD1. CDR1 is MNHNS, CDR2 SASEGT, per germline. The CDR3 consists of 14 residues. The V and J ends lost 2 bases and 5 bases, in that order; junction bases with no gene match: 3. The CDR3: CASSEPGGRNTIYF. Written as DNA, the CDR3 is TGTGCCAGCAGTGAACCAGGGGGGAGAAACACCATATATTTT.

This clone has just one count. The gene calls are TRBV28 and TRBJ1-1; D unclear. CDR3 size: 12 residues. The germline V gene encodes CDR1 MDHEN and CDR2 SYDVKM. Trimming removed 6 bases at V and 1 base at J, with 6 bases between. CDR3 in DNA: TGTGCCAGCAGCTTACGGAACACTGAAGCTTTCTTT. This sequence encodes CASSLRNTEAFF.

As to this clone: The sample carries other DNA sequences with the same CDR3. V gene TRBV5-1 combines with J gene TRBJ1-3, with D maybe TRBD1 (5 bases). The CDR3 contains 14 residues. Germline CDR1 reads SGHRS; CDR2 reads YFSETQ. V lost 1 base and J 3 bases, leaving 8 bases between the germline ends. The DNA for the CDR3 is TGCGCCAGCAGCTTGCCAGGGAGTGGAAACACCATATATTTT. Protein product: CASSLPGSGNTIYF.

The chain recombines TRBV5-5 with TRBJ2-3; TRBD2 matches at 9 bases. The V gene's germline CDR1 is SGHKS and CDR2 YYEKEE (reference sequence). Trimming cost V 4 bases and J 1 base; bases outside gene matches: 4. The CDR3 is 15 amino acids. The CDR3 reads CASSHSGSGTDTQYF. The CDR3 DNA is TGTGCCAGCAGCCATAGCGGGAGCGGCACAGATACGCAGTATTTT.

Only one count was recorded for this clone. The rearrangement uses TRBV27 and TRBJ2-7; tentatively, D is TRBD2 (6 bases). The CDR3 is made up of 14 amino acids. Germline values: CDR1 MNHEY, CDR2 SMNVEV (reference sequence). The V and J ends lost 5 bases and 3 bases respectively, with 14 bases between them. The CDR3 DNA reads TGTGCCAGCAGTCCACGCGCGGGGCGCTACGAGCAGTACTTC. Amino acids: CASSPRAGRYEQYF.

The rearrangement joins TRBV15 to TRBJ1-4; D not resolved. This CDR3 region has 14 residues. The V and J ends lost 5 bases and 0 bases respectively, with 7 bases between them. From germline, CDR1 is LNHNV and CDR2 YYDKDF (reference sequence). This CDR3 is CATSRSSTNEKLFF. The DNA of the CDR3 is TGTGCCACCAGCCGAAGCTCAACTAATGAAAAACTGTTTTTT.

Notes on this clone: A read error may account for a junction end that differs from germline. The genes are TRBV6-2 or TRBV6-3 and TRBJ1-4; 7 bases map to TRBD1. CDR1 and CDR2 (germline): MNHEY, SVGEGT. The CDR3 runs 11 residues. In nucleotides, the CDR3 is TGTGCCAGCAGTTTTCCGGGACAGCCGCTTTTT. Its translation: CASSFPGQPLF.

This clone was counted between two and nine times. CDR3 nucleotide sequence: TGTGCCAGCAGTTACGGGTCCTATAATTCACCCCTCCACTTT. Protein product: CASSYGSYNSPLHF. The rearrangement joins TRBV6-5 to TRBJ1-6; D is ambiguous. V dropped 2 bases and J dropped 1 base, with 3 bases sitting between them. CDR1 MNHEY and CDR2 SVGAGI come from the germline V gene. This CDR3 region has 14 residues.

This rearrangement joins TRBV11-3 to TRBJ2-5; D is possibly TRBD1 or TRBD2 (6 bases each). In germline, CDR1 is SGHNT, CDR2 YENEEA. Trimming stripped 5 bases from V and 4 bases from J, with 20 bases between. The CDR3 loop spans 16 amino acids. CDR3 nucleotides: TGTGCCAGCAGCCCTCGGGGAACCGGAGGGGGAGAGACCCAGTACTTC. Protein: CASSPRGTGGGETQYF.

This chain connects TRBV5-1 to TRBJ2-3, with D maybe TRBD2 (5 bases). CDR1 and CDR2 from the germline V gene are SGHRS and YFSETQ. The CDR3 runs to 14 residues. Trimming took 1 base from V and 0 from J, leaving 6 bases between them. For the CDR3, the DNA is TGCGCCAGCAGCTTGACTAGTAGCACAGATACGCAGTATTTT. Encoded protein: CASSLTSSTDTQYF.

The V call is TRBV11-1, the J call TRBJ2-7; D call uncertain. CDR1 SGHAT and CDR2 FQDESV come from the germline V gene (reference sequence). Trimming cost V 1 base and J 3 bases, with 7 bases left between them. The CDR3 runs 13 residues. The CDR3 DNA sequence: TGTGCCAGCAGCTTAGTGGGCGGCTACGAGCAGTACTTC. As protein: CASSLVGGYEQYF.

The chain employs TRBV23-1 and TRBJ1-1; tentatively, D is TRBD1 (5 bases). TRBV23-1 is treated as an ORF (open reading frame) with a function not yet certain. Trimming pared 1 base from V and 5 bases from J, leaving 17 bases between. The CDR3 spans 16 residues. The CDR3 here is CASSQFVKGMGTEAFF. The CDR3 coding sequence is TGCGCCAGCAGTCAATTCGTGAAGGGGATGGGGACTGAAGCTTTCTTT.

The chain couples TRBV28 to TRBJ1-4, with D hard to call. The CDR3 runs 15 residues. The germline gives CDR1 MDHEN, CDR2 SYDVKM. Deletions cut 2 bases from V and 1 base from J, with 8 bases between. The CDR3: CASSLPGVTNEKLFF. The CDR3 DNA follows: TGTGCCAGCAGTTTACCAGGAGTAACTAATGAAAAACTGTTTTTT.

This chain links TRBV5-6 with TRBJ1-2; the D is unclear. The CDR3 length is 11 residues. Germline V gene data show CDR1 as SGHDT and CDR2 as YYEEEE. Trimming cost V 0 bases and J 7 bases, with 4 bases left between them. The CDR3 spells CASSLDFGYTF. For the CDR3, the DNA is TGTGCCAGCAGCTTGGATTTTGGCTACACCTTC.

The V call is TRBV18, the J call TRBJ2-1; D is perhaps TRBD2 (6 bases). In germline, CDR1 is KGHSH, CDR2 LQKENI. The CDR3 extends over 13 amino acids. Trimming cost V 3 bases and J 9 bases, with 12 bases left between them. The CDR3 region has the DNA TGTGCCAGCTCACCTGGCGGGATTGGTGAGCAGTTCTTC. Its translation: CASSPGGIGEQFF.

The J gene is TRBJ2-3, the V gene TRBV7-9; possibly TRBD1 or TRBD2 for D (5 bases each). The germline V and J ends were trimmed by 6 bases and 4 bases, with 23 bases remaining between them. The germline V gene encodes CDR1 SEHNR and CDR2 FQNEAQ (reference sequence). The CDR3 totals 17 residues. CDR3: CASRPRPRDPGPDTQYF. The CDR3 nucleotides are TGTGCCAGCAGACCTCGCCCGAGGGACCCTGGCCCAGATACGCAGTATTTT.